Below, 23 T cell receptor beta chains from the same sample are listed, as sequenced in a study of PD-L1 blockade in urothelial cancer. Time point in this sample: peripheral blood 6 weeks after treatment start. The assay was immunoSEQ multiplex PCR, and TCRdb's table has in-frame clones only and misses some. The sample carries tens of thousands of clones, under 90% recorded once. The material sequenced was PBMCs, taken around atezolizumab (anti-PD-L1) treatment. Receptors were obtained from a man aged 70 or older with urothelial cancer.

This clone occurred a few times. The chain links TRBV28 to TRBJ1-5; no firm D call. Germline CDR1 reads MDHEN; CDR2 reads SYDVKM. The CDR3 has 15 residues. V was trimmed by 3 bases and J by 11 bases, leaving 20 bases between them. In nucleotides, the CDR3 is TGTGCCAGCAGTTTGTGGCGGCTTAATCAATTGGCCCAGCATTTT. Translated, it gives CASSLWRLNQLAQHF.

The CDR3: CASAPPNRDSYYEQYF. CDR3 in DNA: TGTGCCAGCGCACCCCCCAACCGGGACAGTTACTACGAGCAGTACTTC. This rearrangement joins TRBV6-8 to TRBJ2-7; 7 bases agree with TRBD1. This CDR3 comprises 16 residues. CDR1 and CDR2 (germline): MNHGY, SAAAGT. The V segment lost 8 bases and the J segment 3 bases; nucleotides outside the gene matches: 16.

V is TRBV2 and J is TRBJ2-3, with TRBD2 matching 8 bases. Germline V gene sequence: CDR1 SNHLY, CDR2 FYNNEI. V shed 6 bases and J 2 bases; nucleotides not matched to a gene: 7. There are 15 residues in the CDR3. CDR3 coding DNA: TGTGCCAGCAGAAAACTAGCGGCTACCACAGATACGCAGTATTTT. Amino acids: CASRKLAATTDTQYF. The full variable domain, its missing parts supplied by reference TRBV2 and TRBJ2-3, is EPEVTQTPSHQVTQMGQEVILRCVPISNHLYFYWYRQILGQKVEFLVSFYNNEISEKSEIFDDQFSVERPDGSNFTLKIRSTKLEDSAMYFCASRKLAATTDTQYFGPGTRLTVL.

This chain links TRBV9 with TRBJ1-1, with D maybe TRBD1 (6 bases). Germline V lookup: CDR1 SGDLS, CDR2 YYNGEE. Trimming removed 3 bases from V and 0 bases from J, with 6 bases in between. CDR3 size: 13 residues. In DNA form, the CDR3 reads TGTGCCAGCAGCGGACAGGTGAACACTGAAGCTTTCTTT. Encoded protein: CASSGQVNTEAFF. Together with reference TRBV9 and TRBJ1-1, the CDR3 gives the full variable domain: DSGVTQTPKHLITATGQRVTLRCSPRSGDLSVYWYQQSLDQGLQFLIQYYNGEERAKGNILERFSAQQFPDLHSELNLSSLELGDSALYFCASSGQVNTEAFFGQGTRLTVV.

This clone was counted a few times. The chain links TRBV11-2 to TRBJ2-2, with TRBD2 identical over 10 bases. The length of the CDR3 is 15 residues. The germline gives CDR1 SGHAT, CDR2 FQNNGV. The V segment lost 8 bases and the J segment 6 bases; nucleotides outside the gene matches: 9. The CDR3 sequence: CASHRSSGRAGELFF. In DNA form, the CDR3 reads TGTGCCAGCCACCGATCTAGCGGGAGAGCCGGGGAGCTGTTTTTT.

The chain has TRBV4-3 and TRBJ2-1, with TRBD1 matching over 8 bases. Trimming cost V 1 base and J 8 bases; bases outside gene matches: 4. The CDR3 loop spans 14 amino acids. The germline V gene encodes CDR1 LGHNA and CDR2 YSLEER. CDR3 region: CASSQADRGHEQFF. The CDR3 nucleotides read TGCGCCAGCAGCCAAGCAGACAGGGGCCATGAGCAGTTCTTC.

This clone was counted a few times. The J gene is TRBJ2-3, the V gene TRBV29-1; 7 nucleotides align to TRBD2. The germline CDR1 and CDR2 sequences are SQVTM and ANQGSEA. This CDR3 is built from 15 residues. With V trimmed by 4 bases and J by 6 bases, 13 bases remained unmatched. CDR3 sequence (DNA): TGCAGCGTTGGGGGGAGGGGACTACCCCTCGATACGCAGTATTTT. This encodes CSVGGRGLPLDTQYF.

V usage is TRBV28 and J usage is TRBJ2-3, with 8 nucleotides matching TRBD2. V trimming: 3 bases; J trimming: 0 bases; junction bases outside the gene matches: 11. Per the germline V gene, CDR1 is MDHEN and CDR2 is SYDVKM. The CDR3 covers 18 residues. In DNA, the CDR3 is TGTGCCAGCAGTTTCGGGGGGGCTAGTTCCGATAGCACAGATACGCAGTATTTT. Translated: CASSFGGASSDSTDTQYF. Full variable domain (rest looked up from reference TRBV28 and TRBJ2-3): DVKVTQSSRYLVKRTGEKVFLECVQDMDHENMFWYRQDPGLGLRLIYFSYDVKMKEKGDIPEGYSVSREKKERFSLILESASTNQTSMYLCASSFGGASSDSTDTQYFGPGTRLTVL.

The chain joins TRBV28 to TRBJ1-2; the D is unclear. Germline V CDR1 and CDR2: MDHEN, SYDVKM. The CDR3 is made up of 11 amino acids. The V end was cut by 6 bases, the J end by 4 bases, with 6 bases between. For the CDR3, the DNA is TGTGCCAGCAGCTACCCCTATGGCTACACCTTC. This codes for CASSYPYGYTF.

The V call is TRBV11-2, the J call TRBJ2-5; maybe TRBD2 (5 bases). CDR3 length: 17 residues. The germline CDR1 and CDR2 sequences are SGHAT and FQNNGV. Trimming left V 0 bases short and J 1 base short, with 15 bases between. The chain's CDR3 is CASSLDLAERAQETQYF. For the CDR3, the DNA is TGTGCCAGCAGCTTAGATCTGGCGGAGAGGGCCCAAGAGACCCAGTACTTC.

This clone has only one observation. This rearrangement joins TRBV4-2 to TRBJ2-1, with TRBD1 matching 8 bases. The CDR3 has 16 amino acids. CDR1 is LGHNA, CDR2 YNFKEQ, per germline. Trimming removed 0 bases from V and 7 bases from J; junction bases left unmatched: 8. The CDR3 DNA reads TGTGCCAGCAGCCAAGATCGGCAGGGGGCTAGTAATGAGCAGTTCTTC. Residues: CASSQDRQGASNEQFF.

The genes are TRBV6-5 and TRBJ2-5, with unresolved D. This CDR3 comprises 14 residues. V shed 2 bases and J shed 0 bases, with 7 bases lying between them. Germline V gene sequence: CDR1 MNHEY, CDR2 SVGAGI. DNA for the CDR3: TGTGCCAGCAGTTACGCGAGATACCAAGAGACCCAGTACTTC. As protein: CASSYARYQETQYF.

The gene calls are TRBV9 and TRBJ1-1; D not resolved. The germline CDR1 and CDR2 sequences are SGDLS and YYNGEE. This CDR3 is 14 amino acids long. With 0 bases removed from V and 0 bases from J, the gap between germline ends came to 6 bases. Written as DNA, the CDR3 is TGTGCCAGCAGCGTAGACGGGGTGAACACTGAAGCTTTCTTT. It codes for CASSVDGVNTEAFF.

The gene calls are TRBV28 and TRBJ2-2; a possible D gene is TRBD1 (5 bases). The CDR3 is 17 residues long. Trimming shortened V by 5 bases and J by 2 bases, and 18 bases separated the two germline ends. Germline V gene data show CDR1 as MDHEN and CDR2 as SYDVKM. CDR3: CASSTQVRGINTGELFF. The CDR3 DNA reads TGTGCCAGCAGTACGCAGGTTAGGGGAATTAACACCGGGGAGCTGTTTTTT.

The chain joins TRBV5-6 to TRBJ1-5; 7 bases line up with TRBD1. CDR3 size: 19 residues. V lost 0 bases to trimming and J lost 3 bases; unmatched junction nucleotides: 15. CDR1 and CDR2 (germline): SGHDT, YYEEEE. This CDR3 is CASSLEWVNPGQHNQPQHF. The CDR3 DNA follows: TGTGCCAGCAGCTTGGAATGGGTTAATCCGGGACAGCACAATCAGCCCCAGCATTTT.

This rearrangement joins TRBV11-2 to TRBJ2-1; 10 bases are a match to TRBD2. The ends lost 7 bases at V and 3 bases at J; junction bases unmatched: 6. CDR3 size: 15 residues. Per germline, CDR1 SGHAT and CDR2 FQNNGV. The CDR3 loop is CASTPLAGDYNEQFF. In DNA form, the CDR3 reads TGTGCCAGCACCCCTCTAGCGGGAGACTACAATGAGCAGTTCTTC.

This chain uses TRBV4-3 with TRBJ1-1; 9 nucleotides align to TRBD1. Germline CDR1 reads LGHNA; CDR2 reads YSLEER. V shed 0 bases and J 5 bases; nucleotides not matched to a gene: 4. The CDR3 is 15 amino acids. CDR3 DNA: TGCGCCAGCAGCCAAGATACACAGGGGGCGACTGAAGCTTTCTTT. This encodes CASSQDTQGATEAFF.

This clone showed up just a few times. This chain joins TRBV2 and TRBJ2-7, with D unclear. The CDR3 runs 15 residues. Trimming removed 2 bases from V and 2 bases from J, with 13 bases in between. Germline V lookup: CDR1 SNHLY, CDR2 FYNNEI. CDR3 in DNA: TGTGCCAGCAGTGAAACTTTTTCGTCTGCCTACGAGCAGTACTTC. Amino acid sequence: CASSETFSSAYEQYF.

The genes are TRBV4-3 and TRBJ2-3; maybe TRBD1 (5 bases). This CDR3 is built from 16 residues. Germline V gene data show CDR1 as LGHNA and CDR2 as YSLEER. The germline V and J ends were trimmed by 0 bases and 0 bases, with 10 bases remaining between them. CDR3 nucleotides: TGCGCCAGCAGCCAAGATGGACAAGCTAGCACAGATACGCAGTATTTT. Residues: CASSQDGQASTDTQYF.

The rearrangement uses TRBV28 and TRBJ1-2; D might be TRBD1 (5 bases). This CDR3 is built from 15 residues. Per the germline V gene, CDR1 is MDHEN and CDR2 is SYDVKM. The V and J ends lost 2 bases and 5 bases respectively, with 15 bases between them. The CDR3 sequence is CASSLSRAGGYGYTF. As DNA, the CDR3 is TGTGCCAGCAGTTTAAGCCGGGCCGGGGGATATGGCTACACCTTC.

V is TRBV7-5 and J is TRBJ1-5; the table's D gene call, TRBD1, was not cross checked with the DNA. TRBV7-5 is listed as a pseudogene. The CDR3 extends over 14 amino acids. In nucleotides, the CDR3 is TGTGTCAGAAGCGTGGACAGAAGAAGGAAGCCCCAGCATTTT. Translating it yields CVRSVDRRRKPQHF.

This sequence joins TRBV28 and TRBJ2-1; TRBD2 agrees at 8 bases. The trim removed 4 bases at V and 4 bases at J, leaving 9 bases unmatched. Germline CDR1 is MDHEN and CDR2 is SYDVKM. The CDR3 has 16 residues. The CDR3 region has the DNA TGTGCCAGCAGTTCCATGGGACTAGTCACGTACAATGAGCAGTTCTTC. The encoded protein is CASSSMGLVTYNEQFF.

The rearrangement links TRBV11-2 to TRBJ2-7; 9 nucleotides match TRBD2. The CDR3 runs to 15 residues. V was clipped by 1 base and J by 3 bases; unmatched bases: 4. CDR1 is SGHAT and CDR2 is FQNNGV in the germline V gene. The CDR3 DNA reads TGTGCCAGCAGCTTAGGGGGGACTAGCATCTACGAGCAGTACTTC. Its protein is CASSLGGTSIYEQYF.